This TCR beta chain came from a study of early T cells in non-severe SARS-CoV-2 infection (dated by TCRdb to 2020 to 2023). Regarding the research as a whole: Because TCR sequencing relied on bulk RNA taken from unsorted whole blood, pairing of alpha and beta chains was not possible. Summary of the overall study and its limitations: VDJdb matching was skewed toward anti-spike CD8 responses, so virus-specific expansions were likely underestimated and private and CD4 specificities were missed.

There are 15 amino acids in the CDR3, from cysteine to phenylalanine inclusive. Just CDR3 DNA is preserved here, 45 bases in frame from base 1. In the germline V gene, CDR1 corresponds to ENHRY and CDR2 to SYGVKD. V has 4 bases trimmed and J has 0 bases trimmed; junction bases matching no gene number 1. This clonotype was seen more than once but under ten times. Its cognate antigen has yet to be identified. There are no base qualities to consult, and no much larger clone falls within one base. A case-control design nested within a healthcare worker cohort in London, UK, was used, with weekly nasopharyngeal swab PCR tests and blood sampling performed. Between 23 and 31 March 2020, the week of the UK lockdown, healthcare workers were enrolled and then followed up weekly for as long as 16 weeks. Preparation of the library involved 5' RACE. The run used a NextSeq 500. Unique molecular identifiers were attached to individual cDNA molecules in the TCR library protocol so that sequencing error and PCR bias could be corrected. Sequencing covered both TCR alpha and beta chains, and within each sample the abundances of alpha and beta sequences were tightly co-correlated. The paper's data handling went like this. V gene, J gene and CDR3 annotation of TCR sequences was performed with Decombinator V4. Expanded TCRs were defined as changing significantly between any two time points under a Poisson model with p below 0.0001. TCR abundances were normalised to the total number of TCRs sequenced per sample and expressed as counts per million. TRAV1-2 paired with TRAJ12, TRAJ20 or TRAJ33 defined MAIT TCRs, while TRAV10 paired with TRAJ18 defined iNKT TCRs. A search of VDJdb, accessed on 1 November 2021, was run for TCRs annotated to CMV, EBV and SARS-CoV-2, with TCRs annotated for multiple antigens excluded. The public sequencing data were trimmed at Q25 with fastp and processed into clonotypes with MiXCR by TCRdb, which kept only in-frame beta chains. Records with the same CDR3 protein are collapsed into one entry carrying the most frequent genes and DNA. TCRdb, not the original authors, processed these V and J calls. This sample comprises 79,000 or so distinct CDR3 sequences, about 13% of them detected only once. The ten top clones hold about 1% of the sample.

The sequence was collected from an adult who was a healthcare worker with PCR-confirmed SARS-CoV-2 infection or an uninfected control (not recorded which). Sequencing was done on a sample of whole blood. This sequence uses TRBV10-3 and TRBJ2-2, and TRBD1 matches 8 of the central bases. The DNA sequence follows: TGTGCCATCAGTGGGACAGGGCCGAACACCGGGGAGCTGTTTTTT. The resulting protein is CAISGTGPNTGELFF.